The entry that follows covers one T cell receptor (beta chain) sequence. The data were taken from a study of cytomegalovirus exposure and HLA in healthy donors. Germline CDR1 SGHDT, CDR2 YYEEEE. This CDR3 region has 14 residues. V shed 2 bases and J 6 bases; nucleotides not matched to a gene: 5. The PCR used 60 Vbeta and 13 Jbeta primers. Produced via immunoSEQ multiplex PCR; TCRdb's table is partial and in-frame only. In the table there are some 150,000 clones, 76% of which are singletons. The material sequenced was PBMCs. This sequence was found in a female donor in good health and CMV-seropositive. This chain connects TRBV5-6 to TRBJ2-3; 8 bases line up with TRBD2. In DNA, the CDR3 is TGTGCCAGCAGCTTTGGGCGGGGGGTGGATACGCAGTATTTT. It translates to CASSFGRGVDTQYF.